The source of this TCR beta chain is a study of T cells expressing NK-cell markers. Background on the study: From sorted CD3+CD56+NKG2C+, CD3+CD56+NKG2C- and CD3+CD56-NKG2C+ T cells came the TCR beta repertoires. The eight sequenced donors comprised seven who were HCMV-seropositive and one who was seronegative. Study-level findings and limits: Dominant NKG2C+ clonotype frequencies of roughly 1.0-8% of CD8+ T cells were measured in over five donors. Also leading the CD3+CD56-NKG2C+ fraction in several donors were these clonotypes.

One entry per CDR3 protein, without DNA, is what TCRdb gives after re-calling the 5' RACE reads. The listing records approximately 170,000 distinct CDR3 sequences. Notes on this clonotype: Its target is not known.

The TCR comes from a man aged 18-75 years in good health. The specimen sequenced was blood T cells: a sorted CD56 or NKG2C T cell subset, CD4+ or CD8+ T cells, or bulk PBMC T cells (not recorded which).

The CDR3 region is CASSQGQGVAYNSPLHF. The chain is built from TRBV4-1 and TRBJ1-6; no DNA is available, so the TRBD1 call from TCRdb remains unchecked. The CDR3 totals 17 residues. CDR1 MGHRA and CDR2 YSYEKL come from the germline V gene.